Following are 17 T cell receptor beta chains from one sample sequenced in a study of blood T cell repertoires in COVID-19. Clones were read by immunoSEQ multiplex PCR, and TCRdb kept only the in-frame ones, dropping some. Here the sample spans 200,000 to 250,000 clones, 83% being singletons. The sample comprised PBMCs or T cells enriched from blood (not recorded which). These TCRs come from a woman between 45 and 60 years old who had been exposed to COVID-19.

The chain uses TRBV5-4 and TRBJ1-6; D gene uncertain. The CDR3 consists of 16 residues. The germline V gene encodes CDR1 SGHNT and CDR2 YYREEE (reference sequence). Trimming took 0 bases from V and 0 from J, leaving 7 bases between them. In DNA form, the CDR3 reads TGTGCCAGCAGCTTGGACAGCAACTCCTATAATTCACCCCTCCACTTT. Amino acids: CASSLDSNSYNSPLHF.

The chain has TRBV5-1 and TRBJ2-3; 7 bases match TRBD1. Germline CDR1 and CDR2: SGHRS and YFSETQ. The CDR3 has 14 residues. Germline trimming cut 0 bases from V and 5 bases from J; bases unmatched to any gene: 3. The CDR3 loop reads CASSLGQGKDTQYF. CDR3 DNA: TGCGCCAGCAGCTTGGGACAGGGAAAAGATACGCAGTATTTT.

This chain joins TRBV18 and TRBJ2-3; 8 bases map to TRBD2. The CDR3 consists of 16 residues. Germline assignment: CDR1 KGHSH and CDR2 LQKENI. J lost 1 base, V lost 6 bases, and 9 bases had no gene match. The chain's CDR3 is CASSPTSGQRTDTQYF. CDR3 coding DNA: TGTGCCAGCTCGCCAACTAGCGGACAGCGCACAGATACGCAGTATTTT.

The chain carries TRBV18 and TRBJ1-1; unclear D gene. CDR1 is KGHSH and CDR2 is LQKENI in the germline V gene. Trimming stripped 2 bases from V and 1 base from J, with 14 bases between. This CDR3 spans 16 amino acids. CDR3 protein: CASSPSLGSRNTEAFF. CDR3 nucleotides: TGTGCCAGCTCACCATCACTTGGGAGTCGGAACACTGAAGCTTTCTTT.

The V call is TRBV27, the J call TRBJ2-7; D possibly corresponds to TRBD2 (6 bases). V lost 2 bases and J lost 3, with 11 bases in between. The CDR3 has 14 residues. Germline CDR1 is MNHEY and CDR2 is SMNVEV (reference sequence). As DNA, the CDR3 is TGTGCCAGCAGTTTAGGGCAGGGAGGCTACGAGCAGTACTTC. Encoded protein: CASSLGQGGYEQYF.

This chain uses TRBV19 with TRBJ2-3; perhaps TRBD1 as D (6 bases). CDR1 is LNHDA, CDR2 SQIVND, per germline (reference sequence). Trimming removed 7 bases from V and 3 bases from J, with 11 bases in between. CDR3 size: 13 residues. In nucleotides, the CDR3 is TGTGCCAGTACTACAGGGTTGACAGATACGCAGTATTTT. Encoded protein: CASTTGLTDTQYF.

This chain connects TRBV12-3 or TRBV12-4 to TRBJ1-1, with D perhaps TRBD1 (5 bases). The CDR3 loop spans 12 amino acids. Trimming removed 6 bases at V and 5 bases at J, with 10 bases between. Here the CDR3 DNA reads TGTGCCAGCAGCCCAGGGCAGACTGAAGCTTTCTTT. Its translation is CASSPGQTEAFF.

V and J are TRBV18 and TRBJ1-2, with 8 bases fitting TRBD1. V lost 5 bases and J lost 6; bases outside the gene matches: 5. The CDR3 has 13 residues. The germline gives CDR1 KGHSH, CDR2 LQKENI. CDR3 residues: CASSRTGLDGYTF. In DNA form, the CDR3 reads TGTGCCAGCTCAAGGACAGGGCTGGATGGCTACACCTTC.

In this sample, this clone turned up a few times. V and J are TRBV19 and TRBJ2-1; 7 bases align to TRBD1. Germline V gives CDR1 LNHDA, CDR2 SQIVND (reference sequence). V lost 6 bases and J lost 3; bases outside the gene matches: 8. The CDR3 has 15 residues. CDR3 in DNA: TGTGCCAGTAGCCGGGGACAGAATGACTACAATGAGCAGTTCTTC. Amino acids: CASSRGQNDYNEQFF.

This clone was seen once. This chain links TRBV29-1 with TRBJ2-7; 7 bases are a match to TRBD1. The J segment lost 2 bases and the V segment lost 3 bases, leaving 4 bases of the junction unmatched. Germline CDR1 reads SQVTM; CDR2 reads ANQGSEA. This CDR3 spans 13 amino acids. The CDR3 sequence is CSVERQGAYEQYF. CDR3 in DNA: TGCAGCGTTGAGAGGCAGGGGGCCTACGAGCAGTACTTC.

The chain employs TRBV9 and TRBJ1-2; D remains unclear. Trimming cost V 4 bases and J 6 bases, with 13 bases left between them. Germline V gene lookup returns CDR1 SGDLS and CDR2 YYNGEE. CDR3 length: 13 residues. CDR3 residues: CASSLGRQDGYTF. CDR3 DNA: TGTGCCAGCAGCCTTGGAAGGCAGGATGGCTACACCTTC.

The chain carries TRBV12-3 or TRBV12-4 and TRBJ2-6, with D unclear. The CDR3 contains 13 residues. V was pared by 5 bases and J by 1 base, with 3 bases between. The CDR3 DNA sequence: TGTGCCAGCAGTCATTCTGGGGCCAACGTCCTGACTTTC. This sequence encodes CASSHSGANVLTF.

The V and J genes are TRBV11-2 and TRBJ1-2, with a weak D call TRBD1 (6 bases). Trimming pared 2 bases from V and 4 bases from J, leaving 14 bases between. This CDR3 has 15 residues. From germline, CDR1 is SGHAT and CDR2 FQNNGV. CDR3 nucleotide sequence: TGTGCCAGCAGCTTACTTTTAACAGGGTCCTATGGCTACACCTTC. It codes for CASSLLLTGSYGYTF.

The chain employs TRBV18 and TRBJ1-1; D might be TRBD1 (6 bases). V was pared by 3 bases and J by 1 base, with 9 bases between. This CDR3 contains 14 residues. Germline V CDR1 and CDR2: KGHSH, LQKENI. The DNA for the CDR3 is TGTGCCAGCTCACCGCAACAGGGGAACACTGAAGCTTTCTTT. Protein: CASSPQQGNTEAFF.

The chain is built from TRBV6-1 and TRBJ2-1; TRBD1 aligns across 7 bases. The length of the CDR3 is 16 residues. With V trimmed by 4 bases and J by 0 bases, 6 bases remained unmatched. The germline CDR1 and CDR2 sequences are MNHNS and SASEGT. In DNA, the CDR3 is TGTGCCAGCAGTGCCCGACAGGGAGTCTCCTACAATGAGCAGTTCTTC. Translation gives CASSARQGVSYNEQFF.

The chain is built from TRBV24-1 and TRBJ1-1; D perhaps matches TRBD1 (5 bases). Trimming cost V 7 bases and J 3 bases, with 11 bases left between them. The CDR3 covers 13 residues. The germline gives CDR1 KGHDR, CDR2 SFDVKD. In nucleotides, the CDR3 is TGTGCCACCAGACGGGGAGGGGACACTGAAGCTTTCTTT. Its translation is CATRRGGDTEAFF.

The chain employs TRBV3-1 (or the pseudogene TRBV3-2) and TRBJ2-7; TRBD1 is a possible D gene (6 bases). Trimming took off 5 bases at V and 5 bases at J, with 13 bases between the two ends. Germline V gene data show CDR1 as LGHDT and CDR2 as YNNKEL (reference sequence). The CDR3 covers 13 residues. This chain's CDR3 is CASSMKKGDEQYF. CDR3 nucleotide sequence: TGTGCCAGCAGCATGAAGAAGGGGGACGAGCAGTACTTC.